Below, 18 T cell receptor beta chains from the same sample are listed, as sequenced in a study of circulating CD8 cells and anti-PD-1 response in melanoma. TCR libraries were prepared from around 15 ng of total RNA with the QIAseq Immune Repertoire TCR panel. TCRdb used MiXCR to reprocess the reads, holding one entry per CDR3 protein. Among more than 350 distinct CDR3 sequences listed, about 11% were seen once. Live CD3+CD8+TCRalphabeta+ cells were sorted into four subsets by PD-1 and/or TIGIT. The source material was CD8+ T cells from PBMCs, sampled at baseline or after one month of anti-PD-1 therapy (not recorded which). The receptors here all came from a human donor with melanoma.

The rearrangement joins TRBV6-5 to TRBJ2-1; 11 bases map to TRBD2. Germline trimming cut 1 base from V and 4 bases from J; bases unmatched to any gene: 3. Looked up from germline, CDR1 is MNHEY and CDR2 is SVGAGI. The CDR3 is 16 amino acids. The CDR3: CASSYLGLAEYNEQFF. Here the CDR3 DNA reads TGTGCCAGCAGTTACTTGGGACTAGCGGAGTACAATGAGCAGTTCTTC.

This clonotype is labeled as medium-sized (0.01 to 0.1%). The junction shows a germline mismatch at one end, possibly a read error. The chain uses TRBV24-1 and TRBJ1-1; D remains unclear. The CDR3 totals 12 residues. The germline gives CDR1 KGHDR, CDR2 SFDVKD. CDR3 sequence: CAARTGNTEAFF. As DNA, the CDR3 is TGTGCCGCCAGGACGGGAAACACTGAAGCTTTCTTT.

This clonotype rates as medium-sized. The chain recombines TRBV28 with TRBJ2-1; 9 bases match TRBD2. This CDR3 contains 17 residues. CDR1 MDHEN and CDR2 SYDVKM come from the germline V gene. J gave up 3 bases and V 5 bases, and 11 bases lay outside the gene matches. CDR3 DNA: TGTGCCAGCAGTACCATTAAGCGGGAGGTACTCTACAATGAGCAGTTCTTC. Amino acid sequence: CASSTIKREVLYNEQFF.

Relative to its sample, this clonotype is medium-sized. This chain uses TRBV28 with TRBJ2-1; D possibly corresponds to TRBD1 (5 bases). Germline values: CDR1 MDHEN, CDR2 SYDVKM. V gave up 6 bases and J gave up 3 bases, with 9 bases separating them. The CDR3 length is 13 residues. CDR3 residues: CASRPDSYNEQFF. The CDR3, as DNA: TGTGCCAGCAGGCCAGACAGCTACAATGAGCAGTTCTTC. The full variable domain, its missing parts supplied by reference TRBV28 and TRBJ2-1, is DVKVTQSSRYLVKRTGEKVFLECVQDMDHENMFWYRQDPGLGLRLIYFSYDVKMKEKGDIPEGYSVSREKKERFSLILESASTNQTSMYLCASRPDSYNEQFFGPGTRLTVL.

The V call is TRBV6-6, the J call TRBJ2-2; D is possibly TRBD2 (5 bases). The CDR3 is made up of 15 amino acids. Germline CDR1 reads MNHNY; CDR2 reads SVGAGI (reference sequence). V was shortened by 6 bases and J by 8 bases, with 19 bases between the two germline ends. CDR3 sequence reads: CASSRSRLAAGELFF. For the CDR3, the DNA is TGTGCCAGCAGCCGATCGCGCCTAGCTGCGGGGGAGCTGTTTTTT.

This clonotype is large by share. The chain couples TRBV11-2 to TRBJ2-1; D unclear. The CDR3 totals 15 residues. CDR1 and CDR2 (germline): SGHAT, FQNNGV. V was shortened by 2 bases and J by 9 bases, with 17 bases between the two germline ends. This CDR3 reads CASSLRIVSDGEQFF. In DNA form, the CDR3 reads TGTGCCAGCAGCTTAAGGATCGTATCGGACGGTGAGCAGTTCTTC. The full variable domain, completed using reference TRBV11-2 and TRBJ2-1, is EAGVAQSPRYKIIEKRQSVAFWCNPISGHATLYWYQQILGQGPKLLIQFQNNGVVDDSQLPKDRFSAERLKGVDSTLKIQPAKLEDSAVYLCASSLRIVSDGEQFFGPGTRLTVL.

Sample share makes this clonotype large. The chain has TRBV19 and TRBJ2-1; 9 bases align to TRBD2. The germline V gene encodes CDR1 LNHDA and CDR2 SQIVND (reference sequence). Trimming at V came to 0 bases and at J to 7 bases, leaving 4 bases not matched to a gene. The CDR3 covers 15 residues. As DNA, the CDR3 is TGTGCCAGTAGTATAGATAGCGGGAGTCTGAATGAGCAGTTCTTC. It translates to CASSIDSGSLNEQFF.

In its sample, this clonotype is medium-sized. The chain recombines TRBV18 with TRBJ1-2; 8 bases match TRBD1. J gave up 4 bases and V 3 bases, and 7 bases lay outside the gene matches. Germline V gene lookup returns CDR1 KGHSH and CDR2 LQKENI. The CDR3 is made up of 15 amino acids. CDR3: CASSPRTGNFYGYTF. The CDR3 nucleotides are TGTGCCAGCTCACCCCGGACAGGGAACTTCTATGGCTACACCTTC.

Note on this clonotype: A far larger clone is a single base away, which makes a read error likely. The chain joins TRBV28 to TRBJ2-1, with 10 bases matching TRBD2. V gave up 2 bases and J gave up 10 bases; unmatched junction bases: 5. Germline V lookup: CDR1 MDHEN, CDR2 SYDVKM. There are 14 residues in the CDR3. For the CDR3, the DNA is TGTGCCAGCAGTTTACTAGCGGGAGCCTACGAGCAGTTCTTC. This sequence encodes CASSLLAGAYEQFF. The whole variable domain, filled in from reference TRBV28 and TRBJ2-1, reads DVKVTQSSRYLVKRTGEKVFLECVQDMDHENMFWYRQDPGLGLRLIYFSYDVKMKEKGDIPEGYSVSREKKERFSLILESASTNQTSMYLCASSLLAGAYEQFFGPGTRLTVL.

By its share, this clonotype is medium-sized. This chain uses TRBV2 with TRBJ2-3, with 10 bases that match TRBD2. The CDR3 is made up of 15 amino acids. CDR1 is SNHLY and CDR2 is FYNNEI in the germline V gene. V shed 1 base, J shed 5 bases, and the junction held 3 bases outside the gene matches. CDR3 protein: CASSEGTSGVDTQYF. The CDR3 region has the DNA TGTGCCAGCAGTGAAGGCACTAGCGGGGTAGATACGCAGTATTTT.

This clonotype is medium-sized. The genes are TRBV19 and TRBJ2-1; 10 bases match TRBD2. CDR1 is LNHDA, CDR2 SQIVND, per germline (reference sequence). V lost 8 bases and J lost 10; bases outside the gene matches: 14. This CDR3 is 15 amino acids long. The CDR3 region has the DNA TGTGCCAGTGTGTTAGCGGGGGGCCGGTGGGAGGAGCAGTTCTTC. Translated: CASVLAGGRWEEQFF.

This chain links TRBV28 with TRBJ2-3, with 7 bases lining up with TRBD2. With 8 bases clipped from V and 2 bases from J, the junction kept 7 bases outside the gene matches. The CDR3 is made up of 14 amino acids. Germline CDR1 and CDR2: MDHEN and SYDVKM. The CDR3 coding sequence is TGTGCCAGCTGGCCGGGGACTAACACAGATACGCAGTATTTT. Protein: CASWPGTNTDTQYF.

This clonotype counts as large. V gene TRBV2 combines with J gene TRBJ1-5; D not certain. There are 16 residues in the CDR3. V was clipped by 8 bases and J by 0 bases, with 17 bases between them. In germline, CDR1 is SNHLY, CDR2 FYNNEI. The CDR3 spells CASESRPVYSNQPQHF. CDR3 coding DNA: TGTGCCAGCGAATCCCGTCCGGTTTATAGCAATCAGCCCCAGCATTTT.

This clonotype is classed as medium-sized. The chain is built from TRBV28 and TRBJ2-5, with TRBD1 matching over 8 bases. Looked up from germline, CDR1 is MDHEN and CDR2 is SYDVKM. This CDR3 contains 15 residues. The trim removed 3 bases at V and 2 bases at J, leaving 5 bases unmatched. The CDR3 reads CASSFGQGGQETQYF. The CDR3, as DNA: TGTGCCAGCAGTTTCGGACAGGGTGGGCAAGAGACCCAGTACTTC.

V and J are TRBV19 and TRBJ2-5; D might be TRBD1 or TRBD2, each matching 5 bases. V dropped 2 bases and J dropped 6 bases, with 13 bases sitting between them. The CDR3 totals 14 residues. The V gene's germline CDR1 is LNHDA and CDR2 SQIVND (reference sequence). The CDR3 sequence: CASSIRGAGKTQYF. CDR3 nucleotide sequence: TGTGCCAGTAGTATACGGGGCGCTGGGAAGACCCAGTACTTC.

The CDR3 DNA sequence: TGTGCCAGCAGCGCCCAGGGTGCGGGCGTTAATGAAAAACTGTTTTTT. This translates into CASSAQGAGVNEKLFF. The chain couples TRBV7-9 to TRBJ1-4; D perhaps matches TRBD1 (5 bases). The CDR3 consists of 16 residues. The V end lost 5 bases, the J end lost 4 bases, and 17 bases lay between the germline ends. The germline gives CDR1 SEHNR, CDR2 FQNEAQ (reference sequence). Complete variable domain (other parts from reference TRBV7-9 and TRBJ1-4): DTGVSQNPRHKITKRGQNVTFRCDPISEHNRLYWYRQTLGQGPEFLTYFQNEAQLEKSRLLSDRFSAERPKGSFSTLEIQRTEQGDSAMYLCASSAQGAGVNEKLFFGSGTQLSVL.

This clonotype is medium-sized in the sample. The rearrangement uses TRBV3-1 and TRBJ2-7; D gene unclear. Trimming left V 3 bases short and J 1 base short, with 7 bases between. This CDR3 spans 13 amino acids. Germline V gene sequence: CDR1 LGHDT, CDR2 YNNKEL (reference sequence). CDR3 in amino acids: CASSHEDSYEQYF. DNA for the CDR3: TGTGCCAGCAGCCACGAAGATTCCTACGAGCAGTACTTC.

As regards this clonotype: This is likely a read error, given that the CDR3 carries no conserved phenylalanine or tryptophan at its end. The gene calls are TRBV24-1 and TRBJ2-5; 10 bases match TRBD2. This CDR3 is built from 14 residues. Germline loops: CDR1 KGHDR, CDR2 SFDVKD. V lost 7 bases and J lost 3; bases outside the gene matches: 4. CDR3 nucleotides: TGTGCCACCAGGCCTAGCGGGGGAGAAGAGACCCAGTACCTC. It codes for CATRPSGGEETQYL.